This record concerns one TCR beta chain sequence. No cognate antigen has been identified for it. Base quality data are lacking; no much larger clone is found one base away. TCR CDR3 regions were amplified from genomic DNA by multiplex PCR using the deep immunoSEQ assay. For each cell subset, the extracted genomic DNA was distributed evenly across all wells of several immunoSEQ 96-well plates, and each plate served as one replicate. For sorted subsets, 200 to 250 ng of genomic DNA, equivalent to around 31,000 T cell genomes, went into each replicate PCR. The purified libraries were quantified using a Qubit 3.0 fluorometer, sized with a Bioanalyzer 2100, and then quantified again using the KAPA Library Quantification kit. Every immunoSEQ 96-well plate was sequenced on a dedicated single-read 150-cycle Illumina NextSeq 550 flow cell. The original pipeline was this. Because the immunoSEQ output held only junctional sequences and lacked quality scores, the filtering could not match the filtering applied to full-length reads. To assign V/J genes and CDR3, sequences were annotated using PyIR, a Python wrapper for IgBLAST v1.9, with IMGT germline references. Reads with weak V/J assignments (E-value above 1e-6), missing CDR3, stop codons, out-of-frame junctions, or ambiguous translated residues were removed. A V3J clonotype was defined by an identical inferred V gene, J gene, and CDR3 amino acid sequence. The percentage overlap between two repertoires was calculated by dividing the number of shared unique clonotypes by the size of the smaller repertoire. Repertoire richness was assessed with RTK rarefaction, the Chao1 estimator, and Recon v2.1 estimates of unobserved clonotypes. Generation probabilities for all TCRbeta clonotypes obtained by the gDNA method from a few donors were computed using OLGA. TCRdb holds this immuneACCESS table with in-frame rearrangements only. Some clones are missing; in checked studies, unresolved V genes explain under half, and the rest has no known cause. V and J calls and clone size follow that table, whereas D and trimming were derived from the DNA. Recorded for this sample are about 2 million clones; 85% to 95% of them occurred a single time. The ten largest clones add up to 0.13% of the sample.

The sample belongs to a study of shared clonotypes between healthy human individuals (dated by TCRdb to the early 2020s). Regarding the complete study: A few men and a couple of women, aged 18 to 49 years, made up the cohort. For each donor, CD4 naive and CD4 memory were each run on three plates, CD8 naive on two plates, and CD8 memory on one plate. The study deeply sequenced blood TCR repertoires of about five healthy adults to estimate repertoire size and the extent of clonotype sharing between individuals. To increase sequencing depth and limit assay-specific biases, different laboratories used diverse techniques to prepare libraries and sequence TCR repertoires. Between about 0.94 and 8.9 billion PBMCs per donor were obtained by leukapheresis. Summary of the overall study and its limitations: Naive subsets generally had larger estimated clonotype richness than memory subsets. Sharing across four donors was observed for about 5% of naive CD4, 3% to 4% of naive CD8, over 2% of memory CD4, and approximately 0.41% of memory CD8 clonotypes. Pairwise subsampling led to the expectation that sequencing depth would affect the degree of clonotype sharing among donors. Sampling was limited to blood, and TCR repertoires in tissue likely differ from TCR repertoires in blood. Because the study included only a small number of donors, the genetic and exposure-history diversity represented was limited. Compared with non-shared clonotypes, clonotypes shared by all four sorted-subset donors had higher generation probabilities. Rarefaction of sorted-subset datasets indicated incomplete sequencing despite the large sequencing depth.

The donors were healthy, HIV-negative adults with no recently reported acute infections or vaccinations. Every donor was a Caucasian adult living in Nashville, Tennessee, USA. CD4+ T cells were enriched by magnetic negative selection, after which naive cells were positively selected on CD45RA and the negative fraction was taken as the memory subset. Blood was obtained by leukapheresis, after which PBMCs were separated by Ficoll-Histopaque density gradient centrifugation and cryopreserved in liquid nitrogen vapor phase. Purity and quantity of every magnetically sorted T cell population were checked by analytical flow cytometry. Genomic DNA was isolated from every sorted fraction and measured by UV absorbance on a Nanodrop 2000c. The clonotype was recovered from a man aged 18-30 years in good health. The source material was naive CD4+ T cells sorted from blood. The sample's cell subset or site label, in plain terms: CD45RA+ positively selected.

For the CDR3, the sequence is CASSSSPGVLGRGYEQYF. The sequenced DNA: TGTGCCAGCAGTTCATCCCCGGGAGTTTTAGGCAGAGGCTACGAGCAGTACTTC. The rearrangement joined TRBV28 to TRBJ2-7, with TRBD2 tentatively as D gene (6 bases match). From cysteine to phenylalanine, the CDR3 is 18 amino acids long. The read is trimmed to its CDR3 DNA, 54 bases read in frame from base 1. V gives up 4 bases and J gives up 3 bases, and the segment between their germline ends measures 25 bases. From the germline V gene, CDR1 is MDHEN and CDR2 is SYDVKM. With the portions outside the CDR3 filled from the reference TRBV28 and TRBJ2-7 genes, the complete variable region becomes DVKVTQSSRYLVKRTGEKVFLECVQDMDHENMFWYRQDPGLGLRLIYFSYDVKMKEKGDIPEGYSVSREKKERFSLILESASTNQTSMYLCASSSSPGVLGRGYEQYFGPGTRLTVT.